A single sample gave rise to the 2 T cell receptor beta chains below, sequenced in a study of primary melanoma T cells and metastatic recurrence. Sequencing used immunoSEQ multiplex PCR; TCRdb keeps in-frame clones, though not all of them. The table records 1,200 or so clones, about 89% of them present only once. Sequencing used melanoma tumor tissue. These receptors came from a human donor with melanoma.

The chain joins TRBV7-4 to TRBJ2-5; a weak D match, TRBD2 (5 bases). Germline V gene sequence: CDR1 SGHVT, CDR2 SQSDAQ. The CDR3 consists of 14 residues. The ends were cut back, 3 bases at V and 2 bases at J, with 10 bases in the middle. CDR3 loop: CASSLEARQETQYF. DNA for the CDR3: TGTGCCAGCAGCTTGGAGGCTAGACAAGAGACCCAGTACTTC.

This clone was counted a single time. This chain connects TRBV6-8 to TRBJ2-4; the match to TRBD2 covers 9 bases. The CDR3 extends over 16 amino acids. V gave up 7 bases and J gave up 3 bases; unmatched junction bases: 10. Germline assignment: CDR1 MNHGY and CDR2 SAAAGT. CDR3 nucleotide sequence: TGTGCCAGCACCGTTAGCGGGAGTGGCGACAAAAACATTCAGTACTTC. It yields the protein CASTVSGSGDKNIQYF.